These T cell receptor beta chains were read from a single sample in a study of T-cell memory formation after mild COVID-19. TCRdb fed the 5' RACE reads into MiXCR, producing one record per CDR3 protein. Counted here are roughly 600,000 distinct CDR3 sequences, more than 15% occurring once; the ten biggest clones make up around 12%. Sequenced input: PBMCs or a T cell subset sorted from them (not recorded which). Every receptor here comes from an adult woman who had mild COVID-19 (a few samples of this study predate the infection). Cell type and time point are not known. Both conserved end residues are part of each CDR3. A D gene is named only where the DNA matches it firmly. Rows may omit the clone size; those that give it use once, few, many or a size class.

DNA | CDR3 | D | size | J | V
TGTGCCAGCAGTTATGGAAACACCATATATTTT | CASSYGNTIYF | . | few | TRBJ1-3 | TRBV6-5
TGTGCCAGCTCACCCGGGACAGGGAGGCCAGATACGCAGTATTTT | CASSPGTGRPDTQYF | TRBD1 | few | TRBJ2-3 | TRBV18
TGTGCCAGCAGATCCTATGTGAATCAGCCCCAGCATTTT | CASRSYVNQPQHF | . | . | TRBJ1-5 | TRBV7-2
TGTGCCAGCAGCGCTCTCTTAGTGAGTGAGCAGTTCTTC | CASSALLVSEQFF | . | few | TRBJ2-1 | TRBV7-3
TGTGCCAGCAGTTCTGCAGGGGTCTATGGCTACACCTTC | CASSSAGVYGYTF | . | . | TRBJ1-2 | TRBV6-5
TGTGCCAGCAGCCGGCCCGGGACTCCGGGTTTCAATGAGCAGTTCTTC | CASSRPGTPGFNEQFF | . | . | TRBJ2-1 | TRBV7-2
TGCGCCAGCAGCCAAGCACTAGCGGGAGGGCCCCACGAGCAGTACTTC | CASSQALAGGPHEQYF | TRBD2 | few | TRBJ2-7 | TRBV4-3
TGTGCCAGCAGTGTTGTGACAGGCACAGATACGCAGTATTTT | CASSVVTGTDTQYF | . | . | TRBJ2-3 | TRBV6-1
TGTGCCAGCAGCTCACAATCGGGGGCCAGCTATGGCTACACCTTC | CASSSQSGASYGYTF | . | . | TRBJ1-2 | TRBV11-2
TGCGCCAGCAGCCACGGGACAGCGAATCAGCCCCAGCATTTT | CASSHGTANQPQHF | TRBD1 | . | TRBJ1-5 | TRBV4-3
TGTGCCAGCAGCCATGCCGGGACAGGGAGATACGAGCAGTACTTC | CASSHAGTGRYEQYF | TRBD1 | . | TRBJ2-7 | TRBV7-9
TGTGCCAGCTTCCCCGGGGCTGGGGCCAACGTCCTGACTTTC | CASFPGAGANVLTF | . | . | TRBJ2-6 | TRBV5-6
TGTGCCAGCAGCTTAAACGGGGACCAGCTAAACGAGCAGTACTTC | CASSLNGDQLNEQYF | . | few | TRBJ2-7 | TRBV7-3
TGTGCCAGCAGCCCCCCGGGACAGTCTAACTATGGCTACACCTTC | CASSPPGQSNYGYTF | TRBD1 | many | TRBJ1-2 | TRBV4-2
TGTGCCAGCAGTTTAGCAGGGGCCTATGGCTACACCTTC | CASSLAGAYGYTF | . | . | TRBJ1-2 | TRBV27